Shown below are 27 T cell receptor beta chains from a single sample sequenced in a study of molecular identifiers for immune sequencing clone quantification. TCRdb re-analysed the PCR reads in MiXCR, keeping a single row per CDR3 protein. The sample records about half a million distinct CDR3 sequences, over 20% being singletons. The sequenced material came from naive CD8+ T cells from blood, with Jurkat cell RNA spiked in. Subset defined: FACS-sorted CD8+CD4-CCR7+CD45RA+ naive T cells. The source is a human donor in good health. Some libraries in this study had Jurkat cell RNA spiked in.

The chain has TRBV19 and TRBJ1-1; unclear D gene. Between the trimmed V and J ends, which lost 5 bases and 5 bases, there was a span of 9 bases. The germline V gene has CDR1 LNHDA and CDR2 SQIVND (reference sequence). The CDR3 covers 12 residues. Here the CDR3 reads CASSVTGTEAFF. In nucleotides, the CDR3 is TGTGCCAGTAGTGTTACGGGGACTGAAGCTTTCTTT. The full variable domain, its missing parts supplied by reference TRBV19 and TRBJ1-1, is DGGITQSPKYLFRKEGQNVTLSCEQNLNHDAMYWYRQDPGQGLRLIYYSQIVNDFQKGDIAEGYSVSREKKESFPLTVTSAQKNPTAFYLCASSVTGTEAFFGQGTRLTVV.

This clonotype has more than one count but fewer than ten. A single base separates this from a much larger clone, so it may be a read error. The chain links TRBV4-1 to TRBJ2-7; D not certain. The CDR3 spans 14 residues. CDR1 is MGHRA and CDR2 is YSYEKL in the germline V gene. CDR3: CASCQGYSSYEQYF. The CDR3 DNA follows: TGCGCCAGCTGCCAAGGATACAGCTCCTACGAGCAGTACTTC.

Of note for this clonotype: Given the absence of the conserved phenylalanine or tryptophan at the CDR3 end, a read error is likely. CDR3 sequence reads: CASSAGTGELFY. The CDR3, as DNA: TGTGCCAGCAGTGCCGGCACCGGGGAGCTGTTTTAT. The rearrangement uses TRBV25-1 and TRBJ2-2, with D unclear. Germline CDR1 and CDR2: MGHDK and SYGVNS. The CDR3 has 12 amino acids. With 4 bases removed from V and 4 bases from J, the gap between germline ends came to 4 bases.

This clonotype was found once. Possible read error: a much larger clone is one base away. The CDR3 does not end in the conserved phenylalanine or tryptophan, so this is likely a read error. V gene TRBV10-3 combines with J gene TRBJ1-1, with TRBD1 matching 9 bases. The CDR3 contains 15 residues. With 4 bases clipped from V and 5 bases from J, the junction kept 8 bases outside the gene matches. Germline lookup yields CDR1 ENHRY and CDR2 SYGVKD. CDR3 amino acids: CAISVTGGAGTEAFS. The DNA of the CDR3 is TGTGCCATCAGTGTAACAGGGGGCGCTGGGACTGAAGCTTTCTCT.

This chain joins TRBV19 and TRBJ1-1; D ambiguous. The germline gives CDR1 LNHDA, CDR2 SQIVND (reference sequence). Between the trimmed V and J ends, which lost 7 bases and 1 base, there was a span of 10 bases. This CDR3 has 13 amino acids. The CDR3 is CASNLGSNTEAFF. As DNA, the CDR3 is TGTGCCAGTAACCTCGGCTCGAACACTGAAGCTTTCTTT.

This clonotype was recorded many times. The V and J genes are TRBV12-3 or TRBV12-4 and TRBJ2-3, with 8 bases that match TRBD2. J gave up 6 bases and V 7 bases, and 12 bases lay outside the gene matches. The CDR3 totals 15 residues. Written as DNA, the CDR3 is TGTGCCAGCATCCCCTCCGGGGGGGCTTGGGATACGCAGTATTTT. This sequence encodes CASIPSGGAWDTQYF.

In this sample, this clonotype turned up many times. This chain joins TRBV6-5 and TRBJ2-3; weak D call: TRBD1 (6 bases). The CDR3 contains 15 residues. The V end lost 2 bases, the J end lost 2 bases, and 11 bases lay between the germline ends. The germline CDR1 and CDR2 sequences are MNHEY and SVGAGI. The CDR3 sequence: CASSYIQGSTDTQYF. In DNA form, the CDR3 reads TGTGCCAGCAGTTACATACAGGGCTCCACAGATACGCAGTATTTT.

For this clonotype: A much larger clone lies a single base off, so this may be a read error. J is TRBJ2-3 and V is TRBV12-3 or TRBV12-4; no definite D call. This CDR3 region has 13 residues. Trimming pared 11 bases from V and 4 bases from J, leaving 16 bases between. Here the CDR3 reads CAGQGRDADTQYF. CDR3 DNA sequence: TGTGCCGGGCAAGGCAGAGACGCAGATACGCAGTATTTT.

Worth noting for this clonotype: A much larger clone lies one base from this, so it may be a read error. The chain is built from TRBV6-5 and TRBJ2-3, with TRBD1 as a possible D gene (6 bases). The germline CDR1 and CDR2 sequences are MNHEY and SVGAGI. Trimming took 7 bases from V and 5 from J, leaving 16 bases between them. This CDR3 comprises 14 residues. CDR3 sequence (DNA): TGTGCCAGCAATTATGAGGGGGTCGGAGATACGCAGTATTTT. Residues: CASNYEGVGDTQYF.

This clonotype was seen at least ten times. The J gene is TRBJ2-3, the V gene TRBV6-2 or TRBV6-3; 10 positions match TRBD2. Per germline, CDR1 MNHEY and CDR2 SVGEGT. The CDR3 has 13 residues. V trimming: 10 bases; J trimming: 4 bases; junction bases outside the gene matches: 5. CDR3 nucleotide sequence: TGTGCCACCAACGGACTAGCGGCAGATACGCAGTATTTT. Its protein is CATNGLAADTQYF.

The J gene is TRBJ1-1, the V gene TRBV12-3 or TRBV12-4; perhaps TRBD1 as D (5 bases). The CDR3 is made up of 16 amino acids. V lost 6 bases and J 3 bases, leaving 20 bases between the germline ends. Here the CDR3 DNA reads TGTGCCAGCAGCCGCGTTCGGGGGAATGGGGACACTGAAGCTTTCTTT. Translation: CASSRVRGNGDTEAFF.

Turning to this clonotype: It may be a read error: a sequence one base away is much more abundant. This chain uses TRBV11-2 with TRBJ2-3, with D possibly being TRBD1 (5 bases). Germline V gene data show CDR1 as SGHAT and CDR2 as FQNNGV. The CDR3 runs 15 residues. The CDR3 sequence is CASSLFVPRTGTQYF. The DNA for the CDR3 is TGTGCCAGCAGCTTATTTGTCCCACGCACAGGTACGCAGTATTTT.

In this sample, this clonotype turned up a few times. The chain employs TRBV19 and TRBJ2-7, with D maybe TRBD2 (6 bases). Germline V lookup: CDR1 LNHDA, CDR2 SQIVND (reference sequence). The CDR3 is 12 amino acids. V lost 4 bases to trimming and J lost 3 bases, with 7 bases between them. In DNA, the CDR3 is TGTGCCAGTAGTAAGACTAGCTACGAGCAGTACTTC. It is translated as CASSKTSYEQYF.

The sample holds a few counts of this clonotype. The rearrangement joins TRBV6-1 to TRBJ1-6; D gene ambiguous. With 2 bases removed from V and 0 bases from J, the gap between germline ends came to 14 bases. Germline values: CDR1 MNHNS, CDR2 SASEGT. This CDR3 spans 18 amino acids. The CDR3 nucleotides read TGTGCCAGCAGTGAACTTGAGGCGGGGTCCTCCTATAATTCACCCCTCCACTTT. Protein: CASSELEAGSSYNSPLHF.

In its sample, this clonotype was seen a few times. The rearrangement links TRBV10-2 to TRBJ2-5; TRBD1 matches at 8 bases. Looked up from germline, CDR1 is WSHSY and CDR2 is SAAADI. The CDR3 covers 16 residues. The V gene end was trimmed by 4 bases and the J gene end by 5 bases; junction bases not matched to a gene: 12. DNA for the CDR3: TGCGCCAGCAGTGGACAGACAGGGGCCCCGGGGGAGACCCAGTACTTC. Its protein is CASSGQTGAPGETQYF.

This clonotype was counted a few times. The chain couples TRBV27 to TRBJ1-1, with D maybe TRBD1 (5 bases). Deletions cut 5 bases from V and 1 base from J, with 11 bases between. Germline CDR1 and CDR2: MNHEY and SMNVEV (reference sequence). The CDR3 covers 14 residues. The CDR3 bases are TGTGCCAGCAGTCAGCTTACAGGGAACACTGAAGCTTTCTTT. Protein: CASSQLTGNTEAFF.

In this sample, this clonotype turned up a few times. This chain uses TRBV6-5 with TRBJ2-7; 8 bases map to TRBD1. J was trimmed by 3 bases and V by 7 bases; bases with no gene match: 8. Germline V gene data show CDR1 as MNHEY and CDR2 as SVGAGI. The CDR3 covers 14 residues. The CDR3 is CASTPRQGHYEQYF. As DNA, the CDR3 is TGTGCCAGCACCCCGAGACAGGGGCACTACGAGCAGTACTTC.

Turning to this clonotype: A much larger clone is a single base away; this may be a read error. CDR3: CASSPRAGPYATQCF. The CDR3 DNA follows: TGTGCCAGCAGTCCCCGAGCGGGACCCTATGCGACCCAGTGCTTC. The chain carries TRBV28 and TRBJ2-5, with 7 bases matching TRBD2. This CDR3 contains 15 residues. The germline gives CDR1 MDHEN, CDR2 SYDVKM.

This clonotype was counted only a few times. The CDR3 DNA reads as TGTGCCAGCAGCTTTTTGACAGCGGGGAGGTCGGGAAGTGAGCAGTTCTTC. Translation: CASSFLTAGRSGSEQFF. The rearrangement links TRBV7-8 to TRBJ2-1; TRBD2 matches 7 bases. The CDR3 spans 17 residues. Losses at the gene ends were 3 bases for V and 9 bases for J; bases not matched to a gene: 17. The germline V gene has CDR1 SGHVS and CDR2 FQNEAQ.

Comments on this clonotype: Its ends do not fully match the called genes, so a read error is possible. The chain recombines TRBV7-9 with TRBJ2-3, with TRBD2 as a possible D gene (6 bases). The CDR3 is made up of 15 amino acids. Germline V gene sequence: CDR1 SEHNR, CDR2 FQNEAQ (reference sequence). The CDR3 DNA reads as TGTGCCAGCAGCTTTGTGGAGGGAGTGAGAGATACGCAGTCTTTT. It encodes CASSFVEGVRDTQSF.

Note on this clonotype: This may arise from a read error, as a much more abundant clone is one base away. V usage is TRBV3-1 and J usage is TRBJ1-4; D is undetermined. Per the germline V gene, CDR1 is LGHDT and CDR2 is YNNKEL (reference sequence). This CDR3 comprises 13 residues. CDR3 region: CAGRSRSNEKLFF. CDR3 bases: TGTGCCGGCAGATCACGTTCTAATGAAAAACTGTTTTTT.

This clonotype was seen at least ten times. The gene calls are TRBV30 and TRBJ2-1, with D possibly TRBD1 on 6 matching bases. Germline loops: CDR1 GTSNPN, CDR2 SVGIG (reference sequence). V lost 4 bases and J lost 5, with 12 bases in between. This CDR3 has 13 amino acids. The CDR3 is CAWTRTADNEQFF. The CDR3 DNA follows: TGTGCCTGGACCAGGACAGCCGACAATGAGCAGTTCTTC.

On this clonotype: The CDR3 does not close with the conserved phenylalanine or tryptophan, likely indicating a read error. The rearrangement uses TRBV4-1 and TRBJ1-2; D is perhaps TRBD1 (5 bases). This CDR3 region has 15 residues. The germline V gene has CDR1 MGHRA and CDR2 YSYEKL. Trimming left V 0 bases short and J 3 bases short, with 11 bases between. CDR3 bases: TGCGCCAGCAGCCAAGACCCTTCGACAGACTATGGCTACACCCTC. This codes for CASSQDPSTDYGYTL.

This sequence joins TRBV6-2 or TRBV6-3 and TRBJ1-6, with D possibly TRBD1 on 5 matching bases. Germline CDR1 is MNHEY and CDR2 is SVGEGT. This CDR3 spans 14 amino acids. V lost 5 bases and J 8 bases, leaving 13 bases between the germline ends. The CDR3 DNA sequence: TGTGCCAGCAGTCTCCGGGACTTATATTCACCCCTCCACTTT. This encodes CASSLRDLYSPLHF.

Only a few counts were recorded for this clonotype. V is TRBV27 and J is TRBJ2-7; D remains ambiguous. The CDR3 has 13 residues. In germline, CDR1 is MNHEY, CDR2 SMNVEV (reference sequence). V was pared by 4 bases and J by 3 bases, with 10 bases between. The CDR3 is CASSWATDYEQYF. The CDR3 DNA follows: TGTGCCAGCAGTTGGGCAACAGACTACGAGCAGTACTTC.

Here the CDR3 reads CSVDRTVNYGYTF. The CDR3 nucleotides are TGCAGCGTTGATAGGACAGTCAACTATGGCTACACCTTC. The V gene is TRBV29-1, the J gene TRBJ1-2, with a tentative D call TRBD1 (6 bases). This CDR3 region has 13 residues. Germline V gives CDR1 SQVTM, CDR2 ANQGSEA. The V gene lost 3 bases and the J gene lost 2 bases, with 10 bases spanning the gap.

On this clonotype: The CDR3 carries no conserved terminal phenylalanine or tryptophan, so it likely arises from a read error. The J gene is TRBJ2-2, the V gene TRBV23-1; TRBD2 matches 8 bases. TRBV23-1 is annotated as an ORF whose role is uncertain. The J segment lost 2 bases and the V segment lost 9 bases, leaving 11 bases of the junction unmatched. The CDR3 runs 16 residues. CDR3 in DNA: TGCGCCAGTATCGGGGGGGCAGGGCTTAACACCGGGGAGCTGTTTTCT. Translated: CASIGGAGLNTGELFS.